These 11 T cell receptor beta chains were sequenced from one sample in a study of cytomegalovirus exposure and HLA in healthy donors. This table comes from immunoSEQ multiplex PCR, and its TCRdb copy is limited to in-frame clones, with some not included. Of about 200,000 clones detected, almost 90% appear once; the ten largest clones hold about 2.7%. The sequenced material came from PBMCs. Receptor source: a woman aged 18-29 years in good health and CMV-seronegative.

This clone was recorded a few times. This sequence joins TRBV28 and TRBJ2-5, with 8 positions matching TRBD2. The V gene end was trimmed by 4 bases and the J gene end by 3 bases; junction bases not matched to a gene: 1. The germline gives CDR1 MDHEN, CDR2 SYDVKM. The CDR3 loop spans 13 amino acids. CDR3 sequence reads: CASSSAGEETQYF. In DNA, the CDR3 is TGTGCCAGCAGTTCAGCGGGAGAAGAGACCCAGTACTTC.

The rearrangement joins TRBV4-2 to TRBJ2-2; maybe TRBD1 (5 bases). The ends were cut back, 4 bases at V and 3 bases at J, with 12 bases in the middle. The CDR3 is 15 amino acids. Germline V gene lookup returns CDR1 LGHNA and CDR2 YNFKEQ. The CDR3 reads CASSPRQTDTGELFF. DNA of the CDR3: TGTGCCAGCAGCCCCCGACAGACCGACACCGGGGAGCTGTTTTTT.

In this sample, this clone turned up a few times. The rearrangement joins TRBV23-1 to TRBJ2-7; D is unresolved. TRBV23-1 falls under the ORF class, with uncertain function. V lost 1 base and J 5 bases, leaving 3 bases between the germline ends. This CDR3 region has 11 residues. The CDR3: CASSQFNEQYF. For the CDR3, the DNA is TGCGCCAGCAGTCAATTCAACGAGCAGTACTTC.

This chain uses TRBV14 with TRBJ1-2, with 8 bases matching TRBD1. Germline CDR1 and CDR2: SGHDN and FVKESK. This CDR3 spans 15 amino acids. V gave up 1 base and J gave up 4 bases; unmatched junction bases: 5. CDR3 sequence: CASSQGTGSGYGYTF. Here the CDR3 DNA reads TGTGCCAGCAGCCAAGGGACAGGGTCTGGCTATGGCTACACCTTC.

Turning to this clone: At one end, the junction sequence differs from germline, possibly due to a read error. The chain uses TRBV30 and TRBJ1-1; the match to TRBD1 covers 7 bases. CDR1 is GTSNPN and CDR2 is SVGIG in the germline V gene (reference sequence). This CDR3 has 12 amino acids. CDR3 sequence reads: CAWSAGQAEAFF. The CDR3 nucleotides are TGTGCCTGGAGTGCAGGACAGGCTGAGGCTTTCTTT.

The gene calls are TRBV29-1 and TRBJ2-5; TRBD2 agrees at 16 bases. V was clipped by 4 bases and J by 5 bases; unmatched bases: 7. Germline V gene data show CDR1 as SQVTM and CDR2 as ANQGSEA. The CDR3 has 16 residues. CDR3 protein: CSVGGLAGGRGETQYF. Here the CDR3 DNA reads TGCAGCGTTGGGGGACTAGCGGGAGGGAGAGGGGAGACCCAGTACTTC. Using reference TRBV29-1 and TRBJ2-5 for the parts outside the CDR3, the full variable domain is SAVISQKPSRDICQRGTSLTIQCQVDSQVTMMFWYRQQPGQSLTLIATANQGSEATYESGFVIDKFPISRPNLTFSTLTVSNMSPEDSSIYLCSVGGLAGGRGETQYFGPGTRLLVL.

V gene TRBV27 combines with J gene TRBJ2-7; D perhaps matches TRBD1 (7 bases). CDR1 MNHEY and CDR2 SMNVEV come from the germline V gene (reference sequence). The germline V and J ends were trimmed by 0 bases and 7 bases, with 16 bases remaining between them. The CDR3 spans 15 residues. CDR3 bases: TGTGCCAGCAGTTTATCGGCGACAGGGCTAGCGGAGCAGTACTTC. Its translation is CASSLSATGLAEQYF.

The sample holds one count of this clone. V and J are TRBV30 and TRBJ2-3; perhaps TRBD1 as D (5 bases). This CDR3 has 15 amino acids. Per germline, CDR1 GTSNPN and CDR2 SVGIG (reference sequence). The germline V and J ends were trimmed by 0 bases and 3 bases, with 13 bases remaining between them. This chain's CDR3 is CAWSVGQTRTDTQYF. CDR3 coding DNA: TGTGCCTGGAGTGTGGGGCAGACGAGAACAGATACGCAGTATTTT.

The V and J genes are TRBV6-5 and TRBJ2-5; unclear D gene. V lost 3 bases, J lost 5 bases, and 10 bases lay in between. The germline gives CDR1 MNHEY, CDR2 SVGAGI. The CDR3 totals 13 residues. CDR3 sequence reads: CASSYKRGETQYF. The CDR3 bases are TGTGCCAGCAGTTATAAGCGAGGCGAGACCCAGTACTTC.

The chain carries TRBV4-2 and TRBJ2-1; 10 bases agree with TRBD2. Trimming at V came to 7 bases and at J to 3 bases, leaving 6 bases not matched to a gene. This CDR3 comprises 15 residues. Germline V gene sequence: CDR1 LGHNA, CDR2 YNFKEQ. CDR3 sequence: CASTSGSGFYNEQFF. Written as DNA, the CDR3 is TGTGCCAGCACTAGCGGGAGTGGCTTCTACAATGAGCAGTTCTTC.

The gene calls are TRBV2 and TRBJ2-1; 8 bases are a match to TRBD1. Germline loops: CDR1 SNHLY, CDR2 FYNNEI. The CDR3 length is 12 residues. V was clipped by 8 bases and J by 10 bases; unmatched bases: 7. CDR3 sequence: CASGQGAGEQFF. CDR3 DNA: TGTGCCAGCGGCCAGGGGGCAGGGGAGCAGTTCTTC.